These 6 T cell receptor beta chains were sequenced from one sample in a study of blood T cells in healthy people across ages. Next came a second PCR, run for about 7 to 11 cycles, which used a sample-barcoded 5' primer along with a J-beta primer mix. TCRdb analysed the 5' RACE reads with MiXCR anew, one entry per CDR3 protein. The sample lists about 1.8 million distinct CDR3 sequences, around 48% occurring once. Input material: blood. The receptors originated from a woman aged 35 to 49 in good health.

The genes are TRBV9 and TRBJ2-1; 9 nucleotides line up with TRBD1. The CDR3 consists of 16 residues. The germline V gene has CDR1 SGDLS and CDR2 YYNGEE. The V and J ends lost 3 bases and 8 bases, in that order; junction bases with no gene match: 12. CDR3: CASSAYGGQGSDEQFF. Here the CDR3 DNA reads TGTGCCAGCAGCGCTTACGGGGGACAGGGTAGTGATGAGCAGTTCTTC.

This chain uses TRBV2 with TRBJ2-5; tentatively, D is TRBD2 (7 bases). CDR1 is SNHLY, CDR2 FYNNEI, per germline. V was cut by 4 bases and J by 2 bases, with 14 bases left in between. CDR3 size: 15 residues. CDR3 DNA: TGTGCCAGCAGTGGAGGGGGACTAACACAAGAGACCCAGTACTTC. Encoded protein: CASSGGGLTQETQYF.

The chain uses TRBV19 and TRBJ2-1; the D is unclear. CDR3 size: 17 residues. CDR1 and CDR2 (germline): LNHDA, SQIVND (reference sequence). Trimming took 3 bases from V and 0 from J, leaving 15 bases between them. CDR3 nucleotide sequence: TGTGCCAGTAGTATTGGTGTAGGCGTAAGCTCCTACAATGAGCAGTTCTTC. It yields the protein CASSIGVGVSSYNEQFF. Full variable domain (remainder filled in from reference TRBV19 and TRBJ2-1): DGGITQSPKYLFRKEGQNVTLSCEQNLNHDAMYWYRQDPGQGLRLIYYSQIVNDFQKGDIAEGYSVSREKKESFPLTVTSAQKNPTAFYLCASSIGVGVSSYNEQFFGPGTRLTVL.

This sequence joins TRBV29-1 and TRBJ2-7; D may be TRBD1 (6 bases). V lost 0 bases to trimming and J lost 3 bases, with 18 bases between them. CDR1 is SQVTM, CDR2 ANQGSEA, per germline. The CDR3 totals 16 residues. This chain's CDR3 is CSVEDRFRDTGYEQYF. CDR3 nucleotides: TGCAGCGTTGAAGATCGATTTCGGGACACCGGCTACGAGCAGTACTTC.

The table lists this clonotype with a count of one. V is TRBV28 and J is TRBJ2-3; 12 nucleotides agree with TRBD2. This CDR3 contains 17 residues. CDR1 MDHEN and CDR2 SYDVKM come from the germline V gene. V was pared by 8 bases and J by 4 bases, with 13 bases of the junction left unmatched. The CDR3 nucleotides read TGTGCCAGCGGGGAGACTAGCGGGGGACCGGGGGCAGATACGCAGTATTTT. This translates into CASGETSGGPGADTQYF.

V gene TRBV29-1 combines with J gene TRBJ2-1; D remains unclear. V was pared by 6 bases and J by 3 bases, with 15 bases between. From germline, CDR1 is SQVTM and CDR2 ANQGSEA. CDR3 length equals 14 residues. The CDR3 sequence: CSVESRRVYNEQFF. Here the CDR3 DNA reads TGCAGCGTCGAGTCCCGTAGAGTCTACAATGAGCAGTTCTTC.